The 32 T cell receptor beta chains presented below share a single source sample, sequenced in a study of identical twins. TCRdb re-analysed the 5' RACE reads in MiXCR, keeping a single row per CDR3 protein. The table includes over 500,000 distinct CDR3 sequences, about 20% detected once. This sample was shared with a second study, whose subject was T cells expressing NK-cell markers.

Sequencing was done on a sample of CD4+ T cells sorted from blood. These receptor sequences come from a woman between 18 and 29 years old in good health.

This clonotype turned up a few times. The chain uses TRBV27 and TRBJ1-2, with 8 bases matching TRBD1. The CDR3 totals 14 residues. The J segment lost 4 bases and the V segment lost 5 bases, leaving 6 bases of the junction unmatched. Germline values: CDR1 MNHEY, CDR2 SMNVEV (reference sequence). The CDR3, as DNA: TGTGCCAGCAGTCTCCAAGACAGGGGCTATGGCTACACCTTC. It is translated as CASSLQDRGYGYTF.

The chain has TRBV20-1 and TRBJ2-2, with D hard to call. There are 11 residues in the CDR3. Trimming removed 6 bases from V and 7 bases from J, with 9 bases in between. Germline V gene data show CDR1 as DFQATT and CDR2 as SNEGSKA (reference sequence). The chain's CDR3 is CSAHVGGELFF. CDR3 in DNA: TGCAGTGCCCATGTTGGCGGGGAGCTGTTTTTT.

CDR3 region: CASSLSPLEPTPKWAYEQYF. CDR3 in DNA: TGTGCCAGCAGCTTGAGCCCACTAGAACCAACACCGAAGTGGGCCTACGAGCAGTACTTC. This chain links TRBV5-6 with TRBJ2-7, with D possibly being TRBD2 (5 bases). CDR3 length equals 20 residues. V was cut by 1 base and J by 2 bases, with 28 bases left in between. The germline V gene encodes CDR1 SGHDT and CDR2 YYEEEE. The full variable domain, in which reference TRBV5-6 and TRBJ2-7 provide the parts outside the CDR3, is DAGVTQSPTHLIKTRGQQVTLRCSPKSGHDTVSWYQQALGQGPQFIFQYYEEEERQRGNFPDRFSGHQFPNYSSELNVNALLLGDSALYLCASSLSPLEPTPKWAYEQYFGPGTRLTVT.

This sequence joins TRBV12-3 or TRBV12-4 and TRBJ2-6; D is unclear. The V end lost 6 bases, the J end lost 4 bases, and 10 bases lay between the germline ends. The length of the CDR3 is 14 residues. The CDR3 sequence is CASSPRAGANVLTF. DNA of the CDR3: TGTGCCAGCAGCCCTAGAGCCGGGGCCAACGTCCTGACTTTC.

The V gene is TRBV5-5, the J gene TRBJ2-6, with a possible D match to TRBD2 (5 bases). This CDR3 region has 15 residues. The V gene's germline CDR1 is SGHKS and CDR2 YYEKEE (reference sequence). The ends were cut back, 5 bases at V and 2 bases at J, with 11 bases in the middle. CDR3 nucleotides: TGTGCCAGCAGGTATCCCGGGACTGGGGCCAACGTCCTGACTTTC. As protein: CASRYPGTGANVLTF.

The chain recombines TRBV7-2 with TRBJ2-2; 7 bases align to TRBD2. Losses at the gene ends were 7 bases for V and 3 bases for J; bases not matched to a gene: 11. The CDR3 runs 16 residues. Looked up from germline, CDR1 is SGHTA and CDR2 is FQGNSA. The DNA of the CDR3 is TGTGCCAGCACTCGACTGGGGGGAGGGTACACCGGGGAGCTGTTTTTT. This translates into CASTRLGGGYTGELFF.

This clonotype has more than one count but fewer than ten. The chain carries TRBV20-1 and TRBJ1-2, with D maybe TRBD1 (6 bases). V was clipped by 5 bases and J by 3 bases, with 19 bases between them. The CDR3 length is 15 residues. Germline lookup yields CDR1 DFQATT and CDR2 SNEGSKA (reference sequence). CDR3 in DNA: TGCAGTGCTGTCCCGGACAGCCCCAGGGACTATGGCTACACCTTC. Translated: CSAVPDSPRDYGYTF.

This clonotype was counted between two and nine times. This rearrangement joins TRBV6-5 to TRBJ1-1; D unclear. The germline gives CDR1 MNHEY, CDR2 SVGAGI. The CDR3 is made up of 14 amino acids. V was cut by 0 bases and J by 1 base, with 6 bases left in between. In DNA form, the CDR3 reads TGTGCCAGCAGTTACTCCTTGCGGAACACTGAAGCTTTCTTT. This encodes CASSYSLRNTEAFF.

This sequence joins TRBV4-3 and TRBJ2-5; tentatively, D is TRBD1 (6 bases). Germline CDR1 is LGHNA and CDR2 is YSLEER. The CDR3 consists of 16 residues. Deletions cut 1 base from V and 2 bases from J, with 14 bases between. The CDR3 DNA follows: TGCGCCAGCAGCCAAGGGGGTGGGGGCATACAAGAGACCCAGTACTTC. Translated, it gives CASSQGGGGIQETQYF.

This clonotype was counted many times. The chain has TRBV20-1 and TRBJ1-2, with D perhaps matching TRBD1 (6 bases). CDR1 and CDR2 (germline): DFQATT, SNEGSKA (reference sequence). The CDR3 totals 13 residues. The V gene lost 4 bases and the J gene lost 9 bases, with 18 bases spanning the gap. The CDR3 DNA reads as TGCAGTGCTACACCTAACAGGGTTTTGAGCTACACCTTC. Amino acids: CSATPNRVLSYTF.

The chain recombines TRBV4-3 with TRBJ2-2, with D perhaps matching TRBD1 or TRBD2 (5 bases each). With 4 bases removed from V and 7 bases from J, the gap between germline ends came to 13 bases. Germline V CDR1 and CDR2: LGHNA, YSLEER. The CDR3 contains 14 residues. CDR3 sequence (DNA): TGCGCCAGCAGCCCCAGGGAGTTGGGCGGGGAGCTGTTTTTT. It is translated as CASSPRELGGELFF.

A few counts support this clonotype. The chain links TRBV9 to TRBJ1-2, with a weak D call TRBD1 (6 bases). The V and J ends lost 4 bases and 11 bases respectively, with 18 bases between them. Germline V CDR1 and CDR2: SGDLS, YYNGEE. The CDR3 extends over 13 amino acids. The CDR3 loop reads CASSIDRSGWYTF. Written as DNA, the CDR3 is TGTGCCAGCAGCATTGACAGGTCGGGATGGTACACCTTC.

The V call is TRBV20-1, the J call TRBJ2-5, with D perhaps given as TRBD1 or TRBD2 (6 bases each). This CDR3 region has 17 residues. Deletions cut 0 bases from V and 5 bases from J, with 22 bases between. Germline V gene data show CDR1 as DFQATT and CDR2 as SNEGSKA (reference sequence). The CDR3 nucleotides are TGCAGTGCTAGAGATCCCCGGGGGCGTCGGTTGGGGGAGACCCAGTACTTC. Its translation is CSARDPRGRRLGETQYF.

This clonotype was counted between two and nine times. The gene calls are TRBV27 and TRBJ2-7, with unresolved D. The CDR3 has 14 amino acids. CDR1 and CDR2 from the germline V gene are MNHEY and SMNVEV (reference sequence). Trimming removed 9 bases from V and 1 base from J, with 16 bases in between. The CDR3, as DNA: TGTGCCAGTAAGCCGCTCTTAAGTTCCTACGAGCAGTACTTC. Translated, it gives CASKPLLSSYEQYF.

This clonotype was recorded at least ten times. The CDR3 here is CASSQRLAGTSEQYF. The CDR3 DNA follows: TGCGCCAGCAGCCAGCGACTAGCGGGAACTAGCGAGCAGTACTTC. This chain connects TRBV5-1 to TRBJ2-7; TRBD2 aligns across 11 bases. CDR1 SGHRS and CDR2 YFSETQ come from the germline V gene. The CDR3 spans 15 residues. V dropped 4 bases and J dropped 6; count of bases not matched to a gene: 9.

The gene calls are TRBV12-3 or TRBV12-4 and TRBJ2-5, with D uncertain. V lost 2 bases to trimming and J lost 4 bases, with 8 bases between them. This CDR3 comprises 13 residues. The chain's CDR3 is CASSLTWVETQYF. The CDR3 bases are TGTGCCAGCAGTTTAACATGGGTAGAGACCCAGTACTTC.

This clonotype was picked up a small number of times. The V call is TRBV20-1, the J call TRBJ1-1; no clear D. CDR3 length: 12 amino acids. V was cut by 2 bases and J by 6 bases, with 10 bases left in between. Germline V gene sequence: CDR1 DFQATT, CDR2 SNEGSKA (reference sequence). This chain's CDR3 is CSARTRKAEAFF. The CDR3, as DNA: TGCAGTGCTAGAACTCGGAAAGCTGAAGCTTTCTTT.

The sample holds a few counts of this clonotype. CDR3 amino acids: CASSVVMEEKLFF. Here the CDR3 DNA reads TGTGCCAGCAGTGTAGTAATGGAGGAAAAACTGTTTTTT. The rearrangement uses TRBV2 and TRBJ1-4; D call uncertain. Germline V lookup: CDR1 SNHLY, CDR2 FYNNEI. Trimming took off 4 bases at V and 8 bases at J, with 11 bases between the two ends. CDR3 length: 13 amino acids.

The chain carries TRBV7-8 and TRBJ2-7, with no clear D. The CDR3 covers 13 residues. Germline-derived CDR1 and CDR2 are SGHVS and FQNEAQ. V dropped 1 base and J dropped 6 bases, with 10 bases sitting between them. The CDR3 nucleotides read TGTGCCAGCAGCTTAGTGGTTGGATCCGAGCAGTACTTC. Protein sequence: CASSLVVGSEQYF.

This chain uses TRBV10-3 with TRBJ2-7; D remains ambiguous. The CDR3 spans 11 residues. V lost 8 bases to trimming and J lost 6 bases, with 11 bases between them. Per germline, CDR1 ENHRY and CDR2 SYGVKD. CDR3 residues: CAIGGFGEQYF. CDR3 bases: TGTGCCATCGGTGGATTCGGCGAGCAGTACTTC.

V gene TRBV5-6 combines with J gene TRBJ2-5, with TRBD1 as a possible D gene (5 bases). The length of the CDR3 is 13 residues. V gave up 2 bases and J gave up 5 bases, with 10 bases separating them. CDR1 is SGHDT, CDR2 YYEEEE, per germline. This CDR3 is CASSFRGHETQYF. As DNA, the CDR3 is TGTGCCAGCAGCTTTCGCGGACACGAGACCCAGTACTTC. The complete variable domain, with remaining parts taken from reference TRBV5-6 and TRBJ2-5, reads DAGVTQSPTHLIKTRGQQVTLRCSPKSGHDTVSWYQQALGQGPQFIFQYYEEEERQRGNFPDRFSGHQFPNYSSELNVNALLLGDSALYLCASSFRGHETQYFGPGTRLLVL.

V usage is TRBV12-3 or TRBV12-4 and J usage is TRBJ2-7, with D perhaps TRBD2 (5 bases). V was clipped by 9 bases and J by 5 bases, with 11 bases between them. The CDR3 sequence is 11 residues long. CDR3 sequence reads: CARQDSDEQYF. Written as DNA, the CDR3 is TGTGCCAGACAAGATAGCGACGAGCAGTACTTC.

The table lists this clonotype with a few counts. V gene TRBV6-2 or TRBV6-3 combines with J gene TRBJ2-3; D remains unclear. The V end lost 0 bases, the J end lost 6 bases, and 4 bases lay between the germline ends. Germline CDR1 and CDR2: MNHEY and SVGEGT. This CDR3 has 12 amino acids. In nucleotides, the CDR3 is TGTGCCAGCAGTTACTCCTGGGATACGCAGTATTTT. Translating it yields CASSYSWDTQYF.

This clonotype was seen many times. The chain links TRBV12-3 or TRBV12-4 to TRBJ2-5, with D perhaps TRBD1 (5 bases). Trimming took 10 bases from V and 1 from J, leaving 16 bases between them. This CDR3 has 14 residues. The CDR3 DNA follows: TGTGCCACCATCCGCCTGGACACCCAAGAGACCCAGTACTTC. It translates to CATIRLDTQETQYF.

A few counts support this clonotype. The chain combines TRBV6-1 with TRBJ1-2; maybe TRBD1 (5 bases). The CDR3 spans 16 residues. In germline, CDR1 is MNHNS, CDR2 SASEGT. V was trimmed by 4 bases and J by 4 bases, leaving 19 bases between them. The CDR3 DNA sequence: TGTGCCAGCAGTGGCGGACAACCCCCTCCTATCTATGGCTACACCTTC. This sequence encodes CASSGGQPPPIYGYTF.

The J gene is TRBJ2-3, the V gene TRBV5-4; 7 bases are a match to TRBD2. The CDR3 sequence is 15 residues long. The trim removed 0 bases at V and 3 bases at J, leaving 4 bases unmatched. From germline, CDR1 is SGHNT and CDR2 YYREEE (reference sequence). CDR3 residues: CASSLDPGGTDTQYF. For the CDR3, the DNA is TGTGCCAGCAGCTTGGACCCCGGGGGGACAGATACGCAGTATTTT.

This clonotype was counted many times. The rearrangement joins TRBV7-9 to TRBJ2-3; 11 bases align to TRBD2. Germline CDR1 and CDR2: SEHNR and FQNEAQ (reference sequence). The junction had 14 bases not matched to a gene; V was cut back by 10 bases and J by 2 bases. This CDR3 spans 17 amino acids. As DNA, the CDR3 is TGTGCCACAATACAGGGACTAGCGGAGTGGAACACAGATACGCAGTATTTT. It translates to CATIQGLAEWNTDTQYF.

The chain combines TRBV20-1 with TRBJ1-1; tentative D call: TRBD1 (5 bases). This CDR3 has 13 amino acids. Per the germline V gene, CDR1 is DFQATT and CDR2 is SNEGSKA (reference sequence). Trimming removed 3 bases at V and 6 bases at J, with 14 bases between. The CDR3 sequence is CSARAGAQAEAFF. CDR3 coding DNA: TGCAGTGCTAGGGCCGGGGCACAGGCTGAAGCTTTCTTT.

There are a few counts of this clonotype. The chain employs TRBV4-3 and TRBJ2-3; D is unclear. The CDR3 consists of 17 residues. Germline assignment: CDR1 LGHNA and CDR2 YSLEER. Trimming took off 0 bases at V and 4 bases at J, with 17 bases between the two ends. CDR3 sequence: CASSQDSGPQVADTQYF. In DNA form, the CDR3 reads TGCGCCAGCAGCCAAGATAGTGGACCCCAGGTCGCAGATACGCAGTATTTT.

This clonotype was observed a handful of times. The chain uses TRBV5-1 and TRBJ2-1; maybe TRBD2 (6 bases). This CDR3 has 15 residues. V lost 0 bases and J lost 3, with 10 bases in between. In germline, CDR1 is SGHRS, CDR2 YFSETQ. CDR3 in amino acids: CASSLGVAVYNEQFF. The CDR3 region has the DNA TGCGCCAGCAGCTTGGGAGTAGCGGTCTACAATGAGCAGTTCTTC.

The J gene is TRBJ2-5, the V gene TRBV7-9, with D unclear. Between the trimmed V and J ends, which lost 9 bases and 5 bases, there was a span of 16 bases. The CDR3 runs to 13 residues. Germline V gene sequence: CDR1 SEHNR, CDR2 FQNEAQ (reference sequence). Written as DNA, the CDR3 is TGTGCCAGTATCAAAGTTGGAACCGAGACCCAGTACTTC. Residues: CASIKVGTETQYF.

The chain joins TRBV2 to TRBJ2-1; TRBD2 aligns across 8 bases. V dropped 4 bases and J dropped 8; count of bases not matched to a gene: 4. The CDR3 totals 13 residues. The germline V gene has CDR1 SNHLY and CDR2 FYNNEI. CDR3 bases: TGTGCCAGCAGTGCGAGGACTAGCCATGAGCAGTTCTTC. Translation gives CASSARTSHEQFF.